Sequencing of this T cell receptor beta chain was carried out in a study of blood T cell repertoires in COVID-19. Study information: Samples taken during acute and convalescent COVID-19 were collected in the United States, Italy and Spain. Sample material is recorded as cDNA or gDNA derived from T cells, B-cell-depleted T cells, or PBMCs.

Authors' analysis steps: Nucleated cell number was recorded as an estimate derived from reference gene primer amplification. Libraries were prepared by immunoSEQ multiplex PCR; TCRdb keeps only in-frame clonotypes and omits some of them. The DNA gave D and trimming, while V, J and clone size come from that table. The sample records approximately 470,000 clones, approximately 83% being singletons. CDR3 size: 14 residues. V lost 0 bases, J lost 10 bases, and 4 bases stayed unmatched. Looked up from germline, CDR1 is SGHNT and CDR2 is YYREEE (reference sequence). Specimen: peripheral blood. The clonotype originates from a human donor in a cohort sampled during active COVID-19. The chain joins TRBV5-4 to TRBJ1-6; 7 bases map to TRBD1. This chain's CDR3 is CASSLGQGASPLHF. As DNA, the CDR3 is TGTGCCAGCAGCTTGGGACAGGGAGCCTCACCCCTCCACTTT.